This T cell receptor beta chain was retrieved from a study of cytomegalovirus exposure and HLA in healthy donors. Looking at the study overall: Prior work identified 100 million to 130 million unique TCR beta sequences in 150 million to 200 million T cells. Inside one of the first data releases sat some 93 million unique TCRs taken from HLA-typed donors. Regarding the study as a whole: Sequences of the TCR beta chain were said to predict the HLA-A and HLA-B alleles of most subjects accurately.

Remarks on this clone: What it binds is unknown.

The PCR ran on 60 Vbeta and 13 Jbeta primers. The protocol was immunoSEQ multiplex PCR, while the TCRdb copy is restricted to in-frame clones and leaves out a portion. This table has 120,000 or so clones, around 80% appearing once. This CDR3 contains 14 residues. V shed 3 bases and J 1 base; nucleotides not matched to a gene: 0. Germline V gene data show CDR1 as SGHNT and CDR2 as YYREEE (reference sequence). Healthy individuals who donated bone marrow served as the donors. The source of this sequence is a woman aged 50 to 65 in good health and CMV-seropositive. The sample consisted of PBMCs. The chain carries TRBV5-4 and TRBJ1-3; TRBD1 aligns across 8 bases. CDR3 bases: TGTGCCAGCAGCTGGACAGGGTCTGGAAACACCATATATTTT. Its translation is CASSWTGSGNTIYF.